This T cell receptor beta chain came from a study of blood T cell repertoires in COVID-19. Turning to the study itself: The samples span acute and convalescent COVID-19 from the United States, Italy and Spain. PBMCs, B-cell-depleted T cells, or T cells were the source of the cDNA or gDNA that made up the material.

Clones were read by immunoSEQ multiplex PCR, and TCRdb kept only the in-frame ones, dropping some. Of 150,000 to 200,000 clones in the sample, 87% were seen once. Germline V gives CDR1 LNHDA, CDR2 SQIVND (reference sequence). V was clipped by 3 bases and J by 2 bases, with 11 bases between them. CDR3 length equals 15 residues. The TCR was taken from a woman between 70 and 85 years old with COVID-19, enrolled during active disease. The chain carries TRBV19 and TRBJ1-3, with D hard to call. The sample consisted of peripheral blood. The CDR3 loop reads CASSIGLGAGNTIYF. DNA for the CDR3: TGTGCCAGTAGTATCGGCCTGGGCGCTGGAAACACCATATATTTT.